This entry lists 11 T cell receptor beta chains sequenced from one sample in a study of cytomegalovirus exposure and HLA in healthy donors. It was with 60 Vbeta and 13 Jbeta primers that the PCR ran. This table comes from immunoSEQ multiplex PCR, and its TCRdb copy is limited to in-frame clones, with some not included. The table records about 80,000 clones, roughly 80% of them present only once. Material: PBMCs. These receptors were collected from a human donor in good health.

The chain uses TRBV4-2 and TRBJ2-2; 8 bases map to TRBD1. Losses at the gene ends were 0 bases for V and 7 bases for J; bases not matched to a gene: 10. This CDR3 is built from 17 residues. The V gene's germline CDR1 is LGHNA and CDR2 YNFKEQ. As DNA, the CDR3 is TGTGCCAGCAGCCAAGAGGGGCAGACAGGGGCCGGCGGGGAGCTGTTTTTT. Translating it yields CASSQEGQTGAGGELFF.

J is TRBJ2-3 and V is TRBV7-9; 9 bases are shared with TRBD1. V dropped 5 bases and J dropped 5; count of bases not matched to a gene: 5. In germline, CDR1 is SEHNR, CDR2 FQNEAQ (reference sequence). CDR3 length: 14 residues. CDR3 DNA sequence: TGTGCCAGCAGCCCCGGACAGGGGAGAGATACGCAGTATTTT. The encoded protein is CASSPGQGRDTQYF.

The genes are TRBV5-8 and TRBJ2-1; TRBD2 is a possible D gene (7 bases). Germline-derived CDR1 and CDR2 are SGHTS and YDEGEE. V dropped 1 base and J dropped 4 bases, with 15 bases sitting between them. The CDR3 totals 16 residues. The CDR3 DNA is TGTGCCAGCAGCTTGACAGGCGCGGGGGCGTACAATGAGCAGTTCTTC. Its protein is CASSLTGAGAYNEQFF.

V and J are TRBV5-4 and TRBJ1-1; D remains ambiguous. Germline V CDR1 and CDR2: SGHNT, YYREEE (reference sequence). The CDR3 is 14 amino acids. The V end lost 0 bases, the J end lost 5 bases, and 11 bases lay between the germline ends. Written as DNA, the CDR3 is TGTGCCAGCAGCTTGGTTCGGTGGGAGACTGAAGCTTTCTTT. Amino acids: CASSLVRWETEAFF.

J is TRBJ2-5 and V is TRBV9; 9 bases fit TRBD1. Judging by the DNA end, TRBJ2-7 fits better; the J call may be wrong. There are 17 residues in the CDR3. CDR1 and CDR2 from the germline V gene are SGDLS and YYNGEE. The CDR3: CASSVHEGGQGSYEQYF. The DNA of the CDR3 is TGTGCCAGCAGCGTCCACGAGGGGGGACAGGGATCCTACGAGCAGTACTTC.

The rearrangement joins TRBV6-4 to TRBJ1-4, with D perhaps matching TRBD1 (5 bases). Germline assignment: CDR1 MRHNA and CDR2 SNTAGT. Between the trimmed V and J ends, which lost 4 bases and 0 bases, there was a span of 18 bases. This CDR3 is built from 18 residues. CDR3 protein: CASSVLGGLIATNEKLFF. CDR3 nucleotide sequence: TGTGCCAGCAGTGTGCTTGGGGGACTTATTGCAACTAATGAAAAACTGTTTTTT.

V is TRBV5-6 and J is TRBJ2-3, with TRBD2 identical over 7 bases. V gave up 1 base and J gave up 5 bases; unmatched junction bases: 1. This CDR3 region has 13 residues. Germline assignment: CDR1 SGHDT and CDR2 YYEEEE. CDR3 sequence reads: CASSLRGEDTQYF. The CDR3 nucleotides are TGTGCCAGCAGCTTGCGGGGGGAAGATACGCAGTATTTT.

The chain joins TRBV9 to TRBJ2-1; D not certain. CDR1 SGDLS and CDR2 YYNGEE come from the germline V gene. This CDR3 is built from 14 residues. Trimming took off 4 bases at V and 7 bases at J, with 15 bases between the two ends. This chain's CDR3 is CASSSWAGSNEQFF. The CDR3 DNA reads TGTGCCAGCAGCTCTTGGGCCGGCTCGAATGAGCAGTTCTTC.

The chain employs TRBV7-2 and TRBJ1-2; D is perhaps TRBD1 (6 bases). Germline V gene lookup returns CDR1 SGHTA and CDR2 FQGNSA. This CDR3 is built from 13 residues. V lost 2 bases to trimming and J lost 9 bases, with 13 bases between them. This CDR3 is CASSLTGTGSYTF. The CDR3, as DNA: TGTGCCAGCAGCTTAACGGGAACAGGGAGCTACACCTTC.

J is TRBJ1-4 and V is TRBV5-1; D call uncertain. V lost 5 bases and J lost 4, with 9 bases in between. This CDR3 spans 13 amino acids. From germline, CDR1 is SGHRS and CDR2 YFSETQ. CDR3 loop: CASSVGVNEKLFF. CDR3 coding DNA: TGCGCCAGCAGTGTGGGAGTTAATGAAAAACTGTTTTTT.

The V and J genes are TRBV11-2 and TRBJ1-1; D is undetermined. The CDR3 runs 12 residues. The germline V gene encodes CDR1 SGHAT and CDR2 FQNNGV. Trimming took off 5 bases at V and 5 bases at J, with 9 bases between the two ends. The CDR3 DNA follows: TGTGCCAGCAGCCCGCCCCGGACTGAAGCTTTCTTT. This codes for CASSPPRTEAFF.